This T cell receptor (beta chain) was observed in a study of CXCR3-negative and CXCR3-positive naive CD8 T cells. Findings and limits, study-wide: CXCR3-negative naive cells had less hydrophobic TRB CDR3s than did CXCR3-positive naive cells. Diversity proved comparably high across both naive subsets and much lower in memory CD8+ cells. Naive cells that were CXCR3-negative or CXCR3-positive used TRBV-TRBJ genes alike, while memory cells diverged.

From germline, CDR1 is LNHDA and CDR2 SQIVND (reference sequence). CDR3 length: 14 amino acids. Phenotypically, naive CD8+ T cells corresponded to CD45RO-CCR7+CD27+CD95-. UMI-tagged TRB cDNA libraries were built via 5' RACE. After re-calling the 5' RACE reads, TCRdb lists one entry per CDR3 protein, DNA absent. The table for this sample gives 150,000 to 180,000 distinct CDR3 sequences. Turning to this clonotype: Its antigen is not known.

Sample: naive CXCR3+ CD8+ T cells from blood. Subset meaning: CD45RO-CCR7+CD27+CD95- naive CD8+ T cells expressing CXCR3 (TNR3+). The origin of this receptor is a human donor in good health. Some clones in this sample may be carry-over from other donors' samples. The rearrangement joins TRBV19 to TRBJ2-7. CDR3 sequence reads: CASSMSVGVYEQYF. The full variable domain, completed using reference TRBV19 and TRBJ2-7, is DGGITQSPKYLFRKEGQNVTLSCEQNLNHDAMYWYRQDPGQGLRLIYYSQIVNDFQKGDIAEGYSVSREKKESFPLTVTSAQKNPTAFYLCASSMSVGVYEQYFGPGTRLTVT.